The rows below give T cell receptor beta chains drawn from one sample of a study of beta chain features in type 1 diabetes. Using immunoSEQ multiplex PCR, the repertoire was profiled, and TCRdb retains in-frame clones only, with some absent. The table includes approximately 330,000 clones, approximately 10% detected once. Sample: naive CD4+ T cells from blood. These receptors were taken from a woman aged 30 to 39 in good health. Both conserved end residues are part of each CDR3. The order of the fields is clone size, J gene, V gene, D gene, CDR3 protein, CDR3 DNA. The D gene is left open where the match is weak. Rows give clone size only sometimes, using once, few, many, or a class for an expanded clone.

>few|TRBJ1-5|TRBV6-1|NA
CASLKQGALNQPQHF
TGTGCCAGCCTAAAACAGGGCGCCCTCAATCAGCCCCAGCATTTT
>NA|TRBJ2-7|TRBV5-1|NA
CASSILQGILDEQYF
TGCGCCAGCAGCATACTCCAGGGGATTCTGGACGAGCAGTACTTC
>NA|TRBJ1-5|TRBV6-6|NA
CASSYKRSNQPQHF
TGTGCCAGCAGTTACAAACGGAGCAATCAGCCCCAGCATTTT
>NA|TRBJ2-1|TRBV11-3|NA
CASSLEGDGAGRVNEQFF
TGTGCCAGCAGCTTAGAAGGAGATGGGGCAGGCCGAGTCAATGAGCAGTTCTTC
>NA|TRBJ2-3|TRBV7-8|NA
CASSLGRSIIRADTQYF
TGTGCCAGCAGCTTAGGTCGGTCAATTATTCGAGCAGATACGCAGTATTTT
>NA|TRBJ1-2|TRBV28|NA
CASSSAGRVGGYTF
TGTGCCAGCAGCTCTGCCGGCAGGGTCGGCGGCTACACCTTC
>few|TRBJ1-2|TRBV18|TRBD1
CASSPTDREDGYTF
TGTGCCAGCTCACCCACAGACAGGGAGGACGGCTACACCTTC
>NA|TRBJ1-2|TRBV9|NA
CASSANNYGYTF
TGTGCCAGCAGCGCTAATAACTATGGCTACACCTTC
>NA|TRBJ1-4|TRBV7-9|NA
CASSPGQRSEKLFF
TGTGCCAGCAGCCCGGGACAACGTTCTGAAAAACTGTTTTTT
>few|TRBJ2-7|TRBV7-3|NA
CASSLTPGRGAYEQYF
TGTGCCAGCAGCTTAACACCCGGCAGGGGGGCCTACGAGCAGTACTTC
>few|TRBJ1-5|TRBV7-2|NA
CASSLVAGVNQPQHF
TGTGCCAGCAGCTTAGTCGCTGGAGTAAATCAGCCCCAGCATTTT
>few|TRBJ2-3|TRBV2|TRBD2
CASSGIAGGDTQYF
TGTGCCAGCAGTGGAATAGCGGGAGGAGATACGCAGTATTTT
>NA|TRBJ1-5|TRBV6-1|NA
CASSGQVGNQPQHF
TGTGCCAGCAGTGGACAAGTGGGCAATCAGCCCCAGCATTTT
>few|TRBJ2-5|TRBV10-3|NA
CAIQGSQETQYF
TGTGCCATCCAGGGCAGCCAAGAGACCCAGTACTTC
>few|TRBJ2-2|TRBV29-1|TRBD1
CSVPGQGAKNTGELFF
TGCAGCGTGCCGGGACAGGGGGCGAAGAACACCGGGGAGCTGTTTTTT
>few|TRBJ2-1|TRBV18|TRBD2
CASSPQREGTYNEQFF
TGTGCCAGCTCACCTCAGCGGGAAGGGACCTACAATGAGCAGTTCTTC
>NA|TRBJ2-7|TRBV7-3|NA
CASSLAPGTYEQYF
TGTGCCAGCAGCTTAGCCCCAGGTACCTACGAGCAGTACTTC
>few|TRBJ2-1|TRBV21-1|NA
CASSFREGQNNEQFF
TGTGCCAGCAGCTTCCGGGAGGGCCAAAACAATGAGCAGTTCTTC
>few|TRBJ2-3|TRBV4-3|TRBD2
CASSQDRASGETIDTQYF
TGCGCCAGCAGCCAAGATCGGGCTAGCGGTGAGACGATAGATACGCAGTATTTT
>few|TRBJ2-3|TRBV9|NA
CASSPLGGVRTDTQYF
TGTGCCAGCAGCCCCCTAGGGGGAGTTCGCACAGATACGCAGTATTTT
>NA|TRBJ2-7|TRBV28|TRBD2
CASSSGGGYEQYF
TGTGCCAGCAGTTCTGGGGGGGGGTACGAGCAGTACTTC
>NA|TRBJ2-3|TRBV4-3|TRBD2
CASSQEETSGTVGTDTQYF
TGCGCCAGCAGCCAAGAAGAAACTAGCGGGACGGTTGGCACAGATACGCAGTATTTT
>NA|TRBJ2-2|TRBV9|NA
CASSASGQTARELFF
TGTGCCAGCAGCGCATCGGGACAAACGGCCCGGGAGCTGTTTTTT
>NA|TRBJ2-2|TRBV11-2|NA
CASSAGTSNTGELFF
TGTGCCAGCAGCGCCGGGACTTCTAACACCGGGGAGCTGTTTTTT
>NA|TRBJ2-3|TRBV4-2|TRBD1
CASSQELGQGIVPDTQYF
TGTGCCAGCAGCCAAGAACTGGGACAGGGGATAGTTCCAGATACGCAGTATTTT
>NA|TRBJ2-1|TRBV5-1|NA
CASSLELQEQFF
TGCGCCAGCAGCTTAGAGTTACAGGAGCAGTTCTTC
>few|TRBJ2-1|TRBV12-5|TRBD2
CASGFELAVNEQFF
TGTGCTAGTGGTTTTGAACTAGCGGTCAATGAGCAGTTCTTC
>NA|TRBJ2-7|TRBV9|NA
CASSVAAGGSYEQYF
TGTGCCAGCAGCGTAGCTGCAGGGGGGTCCTACGAGCAGTACTTC
>NA|TRBJ2-7|TRBV28|NA
CASSTVLVVGEQYF
TGTGCCAGCAGCACCGTCTTGGTTGTCGGCGAGCAGTACTTC
>few|TRBJ2-5|TRBV7-3|NA
CASSLNGKETQYF
TGTGCCAGCAGCTTAAACGGGAAAGAGACCCAGTACTTC
>NA|TRBJ1-5|TRBV27|TRBD1
CASSFEGTGYRSNQPQHF
TGTGCCAGCAGTTTTGAGGGGACAGGGTATAGGAGCAATCAGCCCCAGCATTTT
>NA|TRBJ2-3|TRBV6-6|TRBD2
CASTLAGAGDTQYF
TGTGCCAGCACACTAGCGGGAGCGGGAGATACGCAGTATTTT
>NA|TRBJ1-5|TRBV9|TRBD1
CATVIRDRGEGNQPQHF
TGTGCCACCGTAATCCGGGACAGGGGTGAAGGCAATCAGCCCCAGCATTTT
>few|TRBJ2-1|TRBV9|TRBD2
CASSVGGRNNNEQFF
TGTGCCAGCAGCGTCGGCGGGAGAAACAACAATGAGCAGTTCTTC
>NA|TRBJ2-2|TRBV4-2|NA
CASSQERQPNTGELFF
TGTGCCAGCAGCCAAGAGCGGCAGCCGAACACCGGGGAGCTGTTTTTT
>NA|TRBJ1-1|TRBV6-1|TRBD1
CASSVQGETEAFF
TGTGCCAGCAGTGTACAGGGGGAAACTGAAGCTTTCTTT
>few|TRBJ2-7|TRBV6-6|TRBD2
CASSHSGRADYEQYF
TGTGCCAGCAGCCATAGCGGGAGGGCGGACTACGAGCAGTACTTC
>few|TRBJ2-2|TRBV11-3|NA
CASSPGTNTGELFF
TGTGCCAGCAGCCCCGGGACTAACACCGGGGAGCTGTTTTTT
>NA|TRBJ2-1|TRBV12-5|NA
CASGLAGSSYNEQFF
TGTGCTAGTGGTTTGGCGGGAAGCTCCTACAATGAGCAGTTCTTC
>NA|TRBJ2-5|TRBV2|TRBD2
CASGSGRASQETQYF
TGTGCCAGTGGAAGCGGGAGGGCCAGCCAAGAGACCCAGTACTTC
>few|TRBJ2-1|TRBV30|NA
CAWSPIAAYNEQFF
TGTGCCTGGAGTCCTATAGCGGCATACAATGAGCAGTTCTTC
>NA|TRBJ1-4|TRBV14|NA
CASSQDPRWFGEKLFF
TGTGCCAGCAGCCAAGATCCCAGGTGGTTTGGTGAAAAACTGTTTTTT
>NA|TRBJ2-5|TRBV7-2|TRBD2
CASTPGLAGIQETQYF
TGTGCCAGCACACCCGGACTAGCGGGGATACAAGAGACCCAGTACTTC
>NA|TRBJ1-1|TRBV11-1|NA
CASSLYTAEAFF
TGTGCCAGCAGCTTATACACCGCTGAAGCTTTCTTT
>few|TRBJ1-1|TRBV15|TRBD1
CATSRWDRGPNTEAFF
TGTGCCACCAGTCGGTGGGACAGGGGGCCGAACACTGAAGCTTTCTTT
>few|TRBJ2-7|TRBV7-2|NA
CASSPSGGSGLAYEQYF
TGTGCCAGCAGCCCCTCGGGCGGTAGCGGCCTCGCCTACGAGCAGTACTTC
>few|TRBJ2-7|TRBV7-8|TRBD2
CASSFRVAGDVYEQYF
TGTGCCAGCAGCTTCCGCGTAGCGGGGGACGTATACGAGCAGTACTTC
>NA|TRBJ1-5|TRBV29-1|NA
CSVGKGEGEPQHF
TGCAGCGTTGGGAAGGGGGAGGGGGAGCCCCAGCATTTT
>NA|TRBJ2-1|TRBV29-1|TRBD2
CSVKGRGDAGYNEQFF
TGCAGCGTGAAGGGACGGGGGGACGCGGGCTACAATGAGCAGTTCTTC
>few|TRBJ1-2|TRBV25-1|NA
CASSERDNRYTF
TGTGCCAGCAGTGAAAGGGACAATCGCTACACCTTC
>NA|TRBJ2-2|TRBV30|TRBD2
CAWRSGSPTGELFF
TGTGCCTGGAGGAGCGGGAGCCCCACCGGGGAGCTGTTTTTT
>NA|TRBJ1-5|TRBV9|TRBD1
CAREQGFQPQHF
TGTGCCAGGGAACAGGGGTTTCAGCCCCAGCATTTT
>NA|TRBJ1-2|TRBV7-2|NA
CASTLSGGHYGYTF
TGTGCCAGCACCCTTAGCGGGGGCCACTATGGCTACACCTTC
>NA|TRBJ2-3|TRBV9|NA
CASSVGGGSTDTQYF
TGTGCCAGCAGCGTAGGGGGCGGTAGCACAGATACGCAGTATTTT
>NA|TRBJ2-5|TRBV7-2|NA
CASSPPETFQETQYF
TGTGCCAGCAGCCCGCCGGAGACGTTCCAAGAGACCCAGTACTTC